Listed here are 25 T cell receptor beta chains from one sample, sequenced in a study of spatial heterogeneity in lung cancer. Time point specified: sample taken at primary tumor resection. Whole RNA, which was extracted from tumor, nontumor lung tissue or frozen PBMC, was sequenced without any cell sorting. TCRdb used MiXCR to reprocess the 5' RACE reads, holding one entry per CDR3 protein. The sample lists roughly 80,000 distinct CDR3 sequences, around 12% occurring once. Sequencing used PBMCs, obtained at surgery. The source is a male donor with early-stage non-small cell lung cancer.

This clonotype was detected ten times or more. J is TRBJ2-2 and V is TRBV19; 7 bases align to TRBD1. V lost 3 bases, J lost 9 bases, and 4 bases stayed unmatched. Germline lookup yields CDR1 LNHDA and CDR2 SQIVND (reference sequence). The CDR3 consists of 13 residues. CDR3 DNA: TGTGCCAGTAGTATCGACAGGGACCGGGAGCTGTTTTTT. Translated, it gives CASSIDRDRELFF.

CDR3 in DNA: TGTGCCAGCAGCTTAGACGGACCCAATGAGCAGTTCTTC. Its translation: CASSLDGPNEQFF. This chain uses TRBV5-4 with TRBJ2-1; unclear D gene. The germline V and J ends were trimmed by 2 bases and 6 bases, with 9 bases remaining between them. This CDR3 has 13 residues. Germline assignment: CDR1 SGHNT and CDR2 YYREEE (reference sequence).

The J gene is TRBJ1-1, the V gene TRBV7-9; TRBD1 is a possible D gene (6 bases). The CDR3 extends over 16 amino acids. V was cut by 3 bases and J by 7 bases, with 21 bases left in between. Germline-derived CDR1 and CDR2 are SEHNR and FQNEAQ (reference sequence). Here the CDR3 reads CASSLGAGAGIDEAFF. CDR3 nucleotide sequence: TGTGCCAGCAGCTTGGGGGCTGGGGCCGGGATTGATGAAGCTTTCTTT.

The chain uses TRBV5-1 and TRBJ1-6; D uncertain. CDR1 and CDR2 (germline): SGHRS, YFSETQ. Trimming cost V 2 bases and J 6 bases, with 12 bases left between them. The CDR3 covers 15 residues. This chain's CDR3 is CASSFNPALNSPLHF. CDR3 DNA: TGCGCCAGCAGCTTTAACCCAGCACTTAATTCACCCCTCCACTTT.

The chain carries TRBV15 and TRBJ2-1, with D hard to call. Germline V gene data show CDR1 as LNHNV and CDR2 as YYDKDF (reference sequence). CDR3 length: 11 residues. V dropped 4 bases and J dropped 8 bases, with 6 bases sitting between them. The CDR3 spells CATSNTHEQFF. In DNA form, the CDR3 reads TGTGCCACCAGCAATACCCATGAGCAGTTCTTC.

Only a few counts were recorded for this clonotype. The chain is built from TRBV7-8 and TRBJ1-2; 7 nucleotides line up with TRBD1. Germline V lookup: CDR1 SGHVS, CDR2 FQNEAQ. Germline trimming cut 5 bases from V and 6 bases from J; bases unmatched to any gene: 6. The length of the CDR3 is 13 residues. The CDR3 coding sequence is TGTGCCAGCAGCCCAGACAGGGATAATGGCTACACCTTC. Translated: CASSPDRDNGYTF.

The chain has TRBV6-1 and TRBJ2-1; the D is unclear. The germline V gene encodes CDR1 MNHNS and CDR2 SASEGT. CDR3 length: 13 residues. With 4 bases removed from V and 12 bases from J, the gap between germline ends came to 16 bases. DNA of the CDR3: TGTGCCAGCAGTGTCCGACCCCCTGATGGGCAGTTCTTC. Its protein is CASSVRPPDGQFF.

The chain recombines TRBV24-1 with TRBJ2-5; 8 nucleotides line up with TRBD1. The CDR3 sequence is 15 residues long. Germline V gene data show CDR1 as KGHDR and CDR2 as SFDVKD. Unmatched junction bases numbered 3, after V lost 2 bases and J lost 2 bases. The CDR3 reads CATSDSGTGQETQYF. CDR3 in DNA: TGTGCCACCAGTGATTCCGGGACAGGTCAAGAGACCCAGTACTTC.

The J gene is TRBJ2-7, the V gene TRBV7-9, with TRBD2 matching 12 bases. Germline values: CDR1 SEHNR, CDR2 FQNEAQ (reference sequence). With 4 bases clipped from V and 0 bases from J, the junction kept 13 bases outside the gene matches. The CDR3 contains 19 residues. CDR3 sequence reads: CASSSPATTSGRSSYEQYF. The CDR3 DNA reads as TGTGCCAGCAGCTCCCCCGCCACCACTAGCGGGAGGAGCTCCTACGAGCAGTACTTC. Full variable domain (rest looked up from reference TRBV7-9 and TRBJ2-7): DTGVSQNPRHKITKRGQNVTFRCDPISEHNRLYWYRQTLGQGPEFLTYFQNEAQLEKSRLLSDRFSAERPKGSFSTLEIQRTEQGDSAMYLCASSSPATTSGRSSYEQYFGPGTRLTVT.

There are many counts of this clonotype. The V and J genes are TRBV7-8 and TRBJ1-5; D may be TRBD1 (6 bases). V was clipped by 3 bases and J by 1 base, with 10 bases between them. This CDR3 spans 15 amino acids. Germline V gene lookup returns CDR1 SGHVS and CDR2 FQNEAQ. CDR3 region: CASSFRGLSNQPQHF. CDR3 bases: TGTGCCAGCAGCTTCAGGGGTCTGAGCAATCAGCCCCAGCATTTT. Together with reference TRBV7-8 and TRBJ1-5, the CDR3 gives the full variable domain: GAGVSQSPRYKVAKRGQDVALRCDPISGHVSLFWYQQALGQGPEFLTYFQNEAQLDKSGLPSDRFFAERPEGSVSTLKIQRTQQEDSAVYLCASSFRGLSNQPQHFGDGTRLSIL.

This clonotype was picked up a small number of times. This chain links TRBV3-1 with TRBJ2-7; D is undetermined. Trimming took off 5 bases at V and 4 bases at J, with 9 bases between the two ends. Germline lookup yields CDR1 LGHDT and CDR2 YNNKEL (reference sequence). This CDR3 has 12 residues. In nucleotides, the CDR3 is TGTGCCAGCAGCTCCGACACTTACGAGCAGTACTTC. Translated, it gives CASSSDTYEQYF.

This chain uses TRBV20-1 with TRBJ1-1; perhaps TRBD1 as D (6 bases). The CDR3 has 15 amino acids. V shed 0 bases and J shed 2 bases, with 13 bases lying between them. Germline values: CDR1 DFQATT, CDR2 SNEGSKA (reference sequence). CDR3 coding DNA: TGCAGTGCTAGAGATTTCAGGGGCTCCAACACTGAAGCTTTCTTT. This gives the protein CSARDFRGSNTEAFF.

This clonotype turned up a few times. The chain links TRBV27 to TRBJ2-1, with 8 bases lining up with TRBD1. From germline, CDR1 is MNHEY and CDR2 SMNVEV (reference sequence). This CDR3 comprises 15 residues. Trimming cost V 5 bases and J 8 bases; bases outside gene matches: 11. CDR3 bases: TGTGCCAGCAGTCCTCGACAGGGGCCTTTGGATGAGCAGTTCTTC. This gives the protein CASSPRQGPLDEQFF.

The J gene is TRBJ1-2, the V gene TRBV7-9, with D possibly TRBD1 on 6 matching bases. This CDR3 is built from 15 residues. Trimming removed 4 bases from V and 6 bases from J, with 18 bases in between. CDR1 and CDR2 from the germline V gene are SEHNR and FQNEAQ (reference sequence). The CDR3: CASSYPARTADGYTF. CDR3 DNA sequence: TGTGCCAGCAGCTACCCGGCGAGGACAGCTGATGGCTACACCTTC.

This clonotype was seen only a few times. V gene TRBV20-1 combines with J gene TRBJ2-1; D may match TRBD1 or TRBD2 (6 bases each). From germline, CDR1 is DFQATT and CDR2 SNEGSKA (reference sequence). The CDR3 totals 14 residues. The germline V and J ends were trimmed by 3 bases and 7 bases, with 16 bases remaining between them. The CDR3, as DNA: TGCAGTGCTAGTGATGGGGGGCCGTCGAATGAGCAGTTCTTC. It is translated as CSASDGGPSNEQFF.

This clonotype was seen only a few times. CDR3 DNA sequence: TGTGCCAGCAGTATTTCCGGGACAGGGGGGGATGGCTACACCTTC. Translation: CASSISGTGGDGYTF. The chain employs TRBV25-1 and TRBJ1-2; 11 bases align to TRBD1. Germline trimming cut 5 bases from V and 6 bases from J; bases unmatched to any gene: 8. The CDR3 covers 15 residues. Germline V gene sequence: CDR1 MGHDK, CDR2 SYGVNS.

The chain has TRBV6-1 and TRBJ2-2; 11 bases agree with TRBD2. The CDR3 sequence is 15 residues long. Unmatched junction bases numbered 2, after V lost 2 bases and J lost 6 bases. CDR1 is MNHNS and CDR2 is SASEGT in the germline V gene. CDR3 nucleotide sequence: TGTGCCAGCAGTGAACTAGCGGGGGGCTCCGGGGAGCTGTTTTTT. This codes for CASSELAGGSGELFF.

This clonotype was picked up a small number of times. The V call is TRBV3-1, the J call TRBJ1-1; the D is unclear. The germline CDR1 and CDR2 sequences are LGHDT and YNNKEL (reference sequence). This CDR3 is 16 amino acids long. V shed 0 bases and J shed 0 bases, with 11 bases lying between them. CDR3 residues: CASSQDKGSLNTEAFF. The CDR3 bases are TGTGCCAGCAGCCAAGATAAGGGCAGTTTGAACACTGAAGCTTTCTTT.

The chain couples TRBV3-1 to TRBJ1-2; possibly TRBD1 for D (5 bases). The CDR3 covers 14 residues. Between the trimmed V and J ends, which lost 3 bases and 7 bases, there was a span of 15 bases. Looked up from germline, CDR1 is LGHDT and CDR2 is YNNKEL (reference sequence). The CDR3 protein is CASSQQRGRAGYTF. CDR3 DNA: TGTGCCAGCAGCCAGCAACGGGGCAGGGCTGGCTACACCTTC.

The chain is built from TRBV13 and TRBJ2-1; D might be TRBD2 (5 bases). The V gene's germline CDR1 is PRHDT and CDR2 FYEKMQ (reference sequence). There are 16 residues in the CDR3. Trimming stripped 6 bases from V and 6 bases from J, with 21 bases between. CDR3 DNA sequence: TGTGCCAGCAGTGAGGGCCAGGTCCAATTATCCAATGAGCAGTTCTTC. This gives the protein CASSEGQVQLSNEQFF.

This clonotype was seen at least ten times. The rearrangement joins TRBV6-5 to TRBJ1-2; the D gene is possibly TRBD1 (5 bases). V lost 0 bases, J lost 4 bases, and 12 bases lay in between. Looked up from germline, CDR1 is MNHEY and CDR2 is SVGAGI. This CDR3 has 15 amino acids. The CDR3 DNA follows: TGTGCCAGCAGTTACTCCCCGACAGAGTCCTATGGCTACACCTTC. This encodes CASSYSPTESYGYTF.

The chain links TRBV19 to TRBJ1-5; 8 bases map to TRBD1. CDR1 and CDR2 (germline): LNHDA, SQIVND (reference sequence). The V and J ends lost 3 bases and 7 bases, in that order; junction bases with no gene match: 8. The CDR3 length is 15 residues. The CDR3 nucleotides read TGTGCCAGTAGTATCCGGACAGGGAGGCGACAGCCCCAGCATTTT. It is translated as CASSIRTGRRQPQHF.

The J gene is TRBJ1-1, the V gene TRBV4-1, with a tentative D call TRBD1 (5 bases). Germline CDR1 MGHRA, CDR2 YSYEKL. The CDR3 contains 15 residues. The V end lost 0 bases, the J end lost 8 bases, and 16 bases lay between the germline ends. The CDR3 reads CASSQDVGGLREAFF. CDR3 sequence (DNA): TGCGCCAGCAGCCAAGACGTCGGGGGTTTAAGAGAAGCTTTCTTT.

The chain combines TRBV5-1 with TRBJ2-7; TRBD2 aligns across 9 bases. The J segment lost 6 bases and the V segment lost 0 bases, leaving 7 bases of the junction unmatched. CDR3 length equals 15 residues. Germline V CDR1 and CDR2: SGHRS, YFSETQ. The DNA for the CDR3 is TGCGCCAGCAGCTTGGGGGTCGGGACTAGCATCGAGCAGTACTTC. Its translation: CASSLGVGTSIEQYF.

This clonotype was picked up many times. The chain joins TRBV29-1 to TRBJ2-7, with D tentatively TRBD1 or TRBD2 (5 bases each). In germline, CDR1 is SQVTM, CDR2 ANQGSEA. The CDR3 extends over 13 amino acids. The ends were cut back, 1 base at V and 2 bases at J, with 9 bases in the middle. CDR3 DNA sequence: TGCAGCGTTGAAGGAGGGACCCCCTACGAGCAGTACTTC. As protein: CSVEGGTPYEQYF.